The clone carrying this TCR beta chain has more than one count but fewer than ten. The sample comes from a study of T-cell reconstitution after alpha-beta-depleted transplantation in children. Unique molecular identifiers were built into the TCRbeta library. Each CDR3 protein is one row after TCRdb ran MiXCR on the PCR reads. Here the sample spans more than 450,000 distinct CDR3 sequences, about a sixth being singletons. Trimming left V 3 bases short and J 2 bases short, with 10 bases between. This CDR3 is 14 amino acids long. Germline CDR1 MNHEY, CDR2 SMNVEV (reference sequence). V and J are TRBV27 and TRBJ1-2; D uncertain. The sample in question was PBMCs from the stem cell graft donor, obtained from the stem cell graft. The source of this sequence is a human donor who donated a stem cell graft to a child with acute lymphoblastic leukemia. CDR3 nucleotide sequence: TGTGCCAGCAGTTTTTCGGGCCTCAACTATGGCTACACCTTC. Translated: CASSFSGLNYGYTF.